These 13 T cell receptor beta chains were sequenced from one sample in a study of blood T cells in healthy people across ages. With a J-beta primer mix and a sample-barcoded 5' primer, a second PCR ran 7 to 11 cycles. One entry per CDR3 protein, called by TCRdb with MiXCR from the 5' RACE reads. The sample holds approximately 900,000 distinct CDR3 sequences; just under 30% are singletons and the top ten take more than 8.5%. These same data were also listed under a study on T cells of mothers and their children.

Material for sequencing was blood. The receptor set was obtained from a woman aged 40 to 55 in good health.

This clonotype was counted many times. The chain combines TRBV5-1 with TRBJ2-5; weak D call: TRBD1 (5 bases). Germline V gives CDR1 SGHRS, CDR2 YFSETQ. This CDR3 has 17 amino acids. V shed 0 bases and J shed 5 bases, with 20 bases lying between them. CDR3 sequence (DNA): TGCGCCAGCAGCTTGGATGGCCGGACACCCGTATCGGAGACCCAGTACTTC. It yields the protein CASSLDGRTPVSETQYF. Variable domain in full (rest from reference TRBV5-1 and TRBJ2-5): KAGVTQTPRYLIKTRGQQVTLSCSPISGHRSVSWYQQTPGQGLQFLFEYFSETQRNKGNFPGRFSGRQFSNSRSEMNVSTLELGDSALYLCASSLDGRTPVSETQYFGPGTRLLVL.

This chain links TRBV27 with TRBJ2-3, with D perhaps TRBD2 (6 bases). The CDR3 loop spans 15 amino acids. V lost 0 bases, J lost 2 bases, and 9 bases lay in between. Looked up from germline, CDR1 is MNHEY and CDR2 is SMNVEV (reference sequence). The CDR3 sequence: CASSLSAGLTDTQYF. The DNA of the CDR3 is TGTGCCAGCAGTTTATCTGCGGGGCTCACAGATACGCAGTATTTT.

The chain carries TRBV12-5 and TRBJ2-5, with D perhaps matching TRBD1 (6 bases). CDR1 and CDR2 (germline): LGHNT, FRNRAP. The CDR3 covers 14 residues. V lost 6 bases to trimming and J lost 11 bases, with 22 bases between them. In DNA form, the CDR3 reads TGTGCTAGTGGCTCGTTAGGGGGTTACGATGAGCAGTACTTC. Amino acid sequence: CASGSLGGYDEQYF.

This clonotype was found many times. The CDR3 loop reads CSARDLLRGVYEQYF. In DNA, the CDR3 is TGCAGTGCTAGAGATCTCCTCCGGGGGGTCTACGAGCAGTACTTC. The chain uses TRBV20-1 and TRBJ2-7; 7 bases map to TRBD2. Germline CDR1 and CDR2: DFQATT and SNEGSKA (reference sequence). There are 15 residues in the CDR3. With V trimmed by 0 bases and J by 3 bases, 8 bases remained unmatched.

The rearrangement uses TRBV5-1 and TRBJ2-1; 7 nucleotides align to TRBD1. The CDR3 contains 17 residues. V lost 3 bases and J lost 0; bases outside the gene matches: 9. Looked up from germline, CDR1 is SGHRS and CDR2 is YFSETQ. In DNA form, the CDR3 reads TGCGCCAGCAGCTCCCTACAGGGGTTCCCCTCCTACAATGAGCAGTTCTTC. This translates into CASSSLQGFPSYNEQFF.

This clonotype was observed a few times. This chain uses TRBV9 with TRBJ2-1; D perhaps matches TRBD2 (7 bases). The CDR3 extends over 17 amino acids. CDR1 and CDR2 (germline): SGDLS, YYNGEE. V dropped 3 bases and J dropped 4 bases, with 20 bases sitting between them. CDR3 nucleotides: TGTGCCAGCAGCGAAGCCGGGGGGCCTCGGGCTTACAATGAGCAGTTCTTC. Protein product: CASSEAGGPRAYNEQFF.

The chain links TRBV13 to TRBJ2-7; D is undetermined. The CDR3 is 13 amino acids. Trimming took 6 bases from V and 1 from J, leaving 10 bases between them. Germline V CDR1 and CDR2: PRHDT, FYEKMQ (reference sequence). The CDR3 here is CASSDTPSYEQYF. Here the CDR3 DNA reads TGTGCCAGCAGTGACACACCTTCCTACGAGCAGTACTTC.

This clonotype was seen more than once but under ten times. This chain uses TRBV12-3 or TRBV12-4 with TRBJ2-1; D remains ambiguous. V lost 3 bases to trimming and J lost 13 bases, with 10 bases between them. The length of the CDR3 is 11 residues. In nucleotides, the CDR3 is TGTGCCAGCAGTTTGTCGAGGATCCAGTTCTTC. Translated: CASSLSRIQFF.

Points on this clonotype: Possible read error: a much larger clone is one base away. The chain carries TRBV20-1 and TRBJ2-7; tentative D call: TRBD2 (5 bases). Germline CDR1 is DFQATT and CDR2 is SNEGSKA (reference sequence). The CDR3 loop spans 13 amino acids. CDR3 coding DNA: TGCAATGCTAGAGCTAGCTATACCTACGAGCAGTACTTC. Amino acid sequence: CNARASYTYEQYF.

This chain joins TRBV6-5 and TRBJ2-4, with D possibly being TRBD1 (5 bases). The assigned J gene may be wrong: the sequence end matches TRBJ2-7 better. This CDR3 region has 13 residues. The germline gives CDR1 MNHEY, CDR2 SVGAGI. The DNA for the CDR3 is TGTGCCAGCAGTAGGACAAGAAACTACGAGCAGTACGTC. It yields the protein CASSRTRNYEQYV.

The V call is TRBV7-6, the J call TRBJ1-1, with D perhaps TRBD1 (5 bases). The CDR3 contains 15 residues. Germline loops: CDR1 SGHVS, CDR2 FNYEAQ. V lost 5 bases and J lost 1, with 14 bases in between. This CDR3 is CASSPVGPQNTEAFF. DNA of the CDR3: TGTGCCAGCAGCCCCGTGGGACCACAGAACACTGAAGCTTTCTTT. Full variable domain (missing parts from reference TRBV7-6 and TRBJ1-1): GAGVSQSPRYKVTKRGQDVALRCDPISGHVSLYWYRQALGQGPEFLTYFNYEAQQDKSGLPNDRFSAERPEGSISTLTIQRTEQRDSAMYRCASSPVGPQNTEAFFGQGTRLTVV.

The table lists this clonotype with a count of one. The V call is TRBV5-5, the J call TRBJ1-2, with 7 bases matching TRBD1. Losses at the gene ends were 3 bases for V and 6 bases for J; bases not matched to a gene: 14. From germline, CDR1 is SGHKS and CDR2 YYEKEE (reference sequence). This CDR3 has 16 residues. This CDR3 reads CASSWGATGAEDGYTF. In DNA form, the CDR3 reads TGTGCCAGCAGCTGGGGGGCAACAGGGGCAGAGGATGGCTACACCTTC.

At least ten counts were recorded for this clonotype. The chain links TRBV7-2 to TRBJ2-7; weak D call: TRBD1 (6 bases). The CDR3 consists of 15 residues. The germline CDR1 and CDR2 sequences are SGHTA and FQGNSA. V shed 4 bases and J shed 6 bases, with 19 bases lying between them. The CDR3 reads CASSSRDILLAEQYF. The CDR3 DNA is TGTGCCAGCAGCTCCCGGGACATACTCCTCGCCGAGCAGTACTTC.